Each of the 20 T cell receptor beta chains below was sequenced from the same sample in a study of cytomegalovirus exposure and HLA in healthy donors. Sequenced by immunoSEQ multiplex PCR; TCRdb stores in-frame clones only, minus some. The sample gives 230,000 or so clones, about 90% of which show up once; around 3% is in the top ten. Sequenced sample: PBMCs. The receptors shown here come from a woman aged 18-29 years in good health and CMV-seronegative.

This chain uses TRBV20-1 with TRBJ2-5; no clear D gene. V shed 5 bases and J shed 7 bases, with 8 bases lying between them. CDR3 length: 10 amino acids. Germline V gives CDR1 DFQATT, CDR2 SNEGSKA (reference sequence). Written as DNA, the CDR3 is TGCAGTGCTGTTGCAGGGACCCAGTACTTC. It yields the protein CSAVAGTQYF.

This clone was found a few times. The chain links TRBV4-1 to TRBJ1-2; 8 nucleotides agree with TRBD1. From germline, CDR1 is MGHRA and CDR2 YSYEKL. V shed 8 bases, J shed 6 bases, and the junction held 5 bases outside the gene matches. The CDR3 covers 12 residues. CDR3 amino acids: CASARTGNGYTF. The CDR3 DNA reads TGCGCCAGCGCCCGGACAGGGAATGGCTACACCTTC.

The chain has TRBV21-1 and TRBJ2-6; the D segment call TRBD1 is taken from the table without a DNA check. TRBV21-1 is recorded as a pseudogene. The CDR3 length is 17 residues. The chain's CDR3 is CASSIRDSNSGANVLTF. The CDR3 region has the DNA TGTGCCAGCAGCATCCGGGACAGTAATTCTGGGGCCAACGTCCTGACTTTC.

CDR3 nucleotide sequence: TGCAGCGTTGGTCGCAGTTTAAACACTGAAGCTTTCTTT. Amino acids: CSVGRSLNTEAFF. The chain is built from TRBV29-1 and TRBJ1-1; D gene uncertain. V was trimmed by 4 bases and J by 2 bases, leaving 11 bases between them. Germline CDR1 is SQVTM and CDR2 is ANQGSEA. The CDR3 contains 13 residues.

This clone has just a few counts. The chain combines TRBV4-2 with TRBJ2-7; D gene uncertain. There are 15 residues in the CDR3. V lost 4 bases to trimming and J lost 4 bases, with 17 bases between them. Looked up from germline, CDR1 is LGHNA and CDR2 is YNFKEQ. The CDR3 coding sequence is TGTGCCAGCAGCCTTTCCTCGCTCGGTGAGTACGAGCAGTACTTC. Protein sequence: CASSLSSLGEYEQYF.

The chain carries TRBV28 and TRBJ2-7; TRBD2 matches 12 bases. Per germline, CDR1 MDHEN and CDR2 SYDVKM. The CDR3 contains 16 residues. V gave up 1 base and J gave up 6 bases; unmatched junction bases: 7. In nucleotides, the CDR3 is TGTGCCAGCAGTTTATTTAGACTAGCGGGAGTCCCCGAGCAGTACTTC. This translates into CASSLFRLAGVPEQYF.

The chain carries TRBV7-9 and TRBJ1-2; TRBD1 matches at 8 bases. Trimming removed 2 bases from V and 5 bases from J; junction bases left unmatched: 7. Germline V lookup: CDR1 SEHNR, CDR2 FQNEAQ (reference sequence). This CDR3 spans 15 amino acids. The CDR3 is CASSLFGTGEYGYTF. In DNA form, the CDR3 reads TGTGCCAGCAGCTTATTCGGGACAGGAGAATATGGCTACACCTTC.

The chain carries TRBV2 and TRBJ2-7; D is perhaps TRBD2 (6 bases). CDR3 length: 14 amino acids. Trimming left V 4 bases short and J 2 bases short, with 12 bases between. Germline lookup yields CDR1 SNHLY and CDR2 FYNNEI. CDR3 protein: CASSARRGTYEQYF. CDR3 DNA: TGTGCCAGCAGTGCAAGGCGGGGAACCTACGAGCAGTACTTC.

J is TRBJ1-4 and V is TRBV2; no firm D call. V was cut by 3 bases and J by 0 bases, with 14 bases left in between. The germline CDR1 and CDR2 sequences are SNHLY and FYNNEI. This CDR3 is 17 amino acids long. The CDR3 protein is CASSDPRRVATNEKLFF. The CDR3 DNA follows: TGTGCCAGCAGTGATCCACGGAGAGTTGCAACTAATGAAAAACTGTTTTTT.

V is TRBV28 and J is TRBJ2-2, with a possible D match to TRBD2 (5 bases). The V gene lost 2 bases and the J gene lost 0 bases, with 10 bases spanning the gap. The CDR3 loop spans 16 amino acids. CDR1 and CDR2 from the germline V gene are MDHEN and SYDVKM. The DNA for the CDR3 is TGTGCCAGCAGTTTAGCGGGTAGCGCGAACACCGGGGAGCTGTTTTTT. Translating gives CASSLAGSANTGELFF.

This clone was detected a few times. This chain connects TRBV28 to TRBJ2-7; TRBD1 is a possible D gene (6 bases). V was shortened by 6 bases and J by 2 bases, with 23 bases between the two germline ends. Looked up from germline, CDR1 is MDHEN and CDR2 is SYDVKM. CDR3 size: 17 residues. CDR3 sequence (DNA): TGTGCCAGCAGCGCCCGATTCAGGGGCGGGCCGCCCTACGAGCAGTACTTC. Translation gives CASSARFRGGPPYEQYF.

The chain uses TRBV5-1 and TRBJ2-1, with no clear D. CDR1 is SGHRS and CDR2 is YFSETQ in the germline V gene. CDR3 length: 13 residues. Trimming pared 1 base from V and 7 bases from J, leaving 9 bases between. For the CDR3, the DNA is TGCGCCAGCAGCTTGAGTCGCGAGAATGAGCAGTTCTTC. Translated: CASSLSRENEQFF.

This clone was seen only once. The chain combines TRBV6-4 with TRBJ2-2; 9 nucleotides agree with TRBD1. V trimming: 7 bases; J trimming: 7 bases; junction bases outside the gene matches: 10. Germline CDR1 is MRHNA and CDR2 is SNTAGT. This CDR3 has 15 amino acids. The CDR3 spells CASTNDPTGGGELFF. CDR3 in DNA: TGTGCCAGCACCAACGACCCGACAGGGGGCGGGGAGCTGTTTTTT.

With regard to this clone: Distinct nucleotide sequences in the sample also encode this CDR3. The rearrangement uses TRBV9 and TRBJ2-3; TRBD2 is a possible D gene (6 bases). V was shortened by 1 base and J by 1 base, with 7 bases between the two germline ends. Germline V gene sequence: CDR1 SGDLS, CDR2 YYNGEE. The CDR3 is 14 residues long. Here the CDR3 reads CASSVLAGTDTQYF. CDR3 DNA: TGTGCCAGCAGCGTATTAGCGGGCACAGATACGCAGTATTTT.

The chain couples TRBV2 to TRBJ2-1, with 7 bases matching TRBD1. Germline V gives CDR1 SNHLY, CDR2 FYNNEI. The CDR3 length is 15 residues. J gave up 3 bases and V 1 base, and 3 bases lay outside the gene matches. CDR3 protein: CASSEDRGSYNEQFF. The CDR3, as DNA: TGTGCCAGCAGTGAAGACAGGGGAAGCTACAATGAGCAGTTCTTC.

This chain links TRBV5-3 with TRBJ1-2, with 11 positions matching TRBD1. TRBV5-3 is designated an ORF whose function remains uncertain. CDR3 size: 16 residues. V lost 4 bases to trimming and J lost 0 bases; unmatched junction nucleotides: 5. The CDR3 reads CARSEDRGLPNYGYTF. The CDR3 nucleotides read TGTGCCAGAAGCGAGGACAGGGGGCTACCTAACTATGGCTACACCTTC.

The chain is built from TRBV18 and TRBJ2-1; 8 positions agree with TRBD1. Germline V gene sequence: CDR1 KGHSH, CDR2 LQKENI. The CDR3 sequence is 15 residues long. Trimming cost V 2 bases and J 8 bases; bases outside gene matches: 8. The CDR3 DNA reads TGTGCCAGCTCACCATTACAGGGGGACGTCGATGAGCAGTTCTTC. Translated: CASSPLQGDVDEQFF.

CDR3 sequence: CASSLTSGISNEQFF. CDR3 bases: TGTGCCAGCAGTTTGACTAGCGGGATCAGCAATGAGCAGTTCTTC. The chain recombines TRBV28 with TRBJ2-1, with 11 bases fitting TRBD2. Germline V CDR1 and CDR2: MDHEN, SYDVKM. CDR3 length: 15 residues. J gave up 6 bases and V 3 bases, and 4 bases lay outside the gene matches.

The rearrangement links TRBV7-2 to TRBJ1-2; D remains unclear. CDR1 is SGHTA, CDR2 FQGNSA, per germline. CDR3 length equals 14 residues. V was shortened by 5 bases and J by 2 bases, with 12 bases between the two germline ends. In nucleotides, the CDR3 is TGTGCCAGCAGCACACCCCCTGCCAACTATGGCTACACCTTC. This encodes CASSTPPANYGYTF.

This chain joins TRBV6-1 and TRBJ1-4; 10 nucleotides match TRBD1. After removal of 1 base from V and 5 bases from J, the junction contained 4 bases not matched to a gene. The CDR3 has 16 amino acids. Germline CDR1 MNHNS, CDR2 SASEGT. The CDR3 bases are TGTGCCAGCAGTGAAGTGGAGGGACAGGGGAATGAAAAACTGTTTTTT. Translation gives CASSEVEGQGNEKLFF.